This T cell receptor beta chain was recorded in a study of PD-1 blockade in mismatch repair-deficient tumors (dated by TCRdb to 2017 to 2019). In the study overall: Between September 2013 and September 2016, around 91 consecutive patients with over ten mismatch repair-deficient cancer types, all previously treated and progressing, were enrolled in the trial. Tumor-associated T cell clones in the peripheral blood of patients responding to PD-1 blockade were tracked using deep sequencing of TCR CDR3 regions.

Libraries were made using the immunoSEQ multiplex PCR assay. What TCRdb holds here is the immuneACCESS table cut down to in-frame rearrangements. Part of the clones is not present; checked against another copy, under half of the missing clones reflect an unresolved V gene, and the others are unexplained. The sample yields roughly 120,000 clones; 70% to 80% were counted once. The ten most abundant clones make up roughly 4.5% of the sample. With regard to this clone: No cognate antigen has been identified for it. Per-base quality was not reported, and no clone a single base away is much larger than it.

Summary of the overall study and its limitations: After pembrolizumab, tumor-resident clones, which were often undetectable in blood before treatment, expanded rapidly and then contracted, generally ahead of radiologic responses.

For each enrolled patient, mismatch repair deficiency was established using either polymerase chain reaction or immunohistochemistry. Three patients who responded to pembrolizumab therapy underwent TCR sequencing. Pembrolizumab PD-1 blockade was prospectively tested in advanced mismatch repair-deficient cancers, regardless of tissue of origin, in the phase II trial. Serial peripheral blood T cell samples were collected before and at multiple times after starting PD-1 blockade. Blood sampling time points were reported as weeks after the first dose of pembrolizumab. From its cysteine to its phenylalanine, the CDR3 spans 14 amino acids. Only the CDR3 DNA is retained, 42 bases long and in frame from the first base. The germline V gene (reference sequence) yields LNHDA for CDR1 and SQIVND for CDR2. The junction shows trimming of 9 bases on V and 2 bases on J, plus 13 bases between the germline ends.

Recombination connected TRBV19 to TRBJ1-4, with an unclear D gene assignment. The receptor was isolated from an adult with mismatch repair-deficient cancer. Sequences were derived from peripheral blood, sampled about 60 weeks after starting pembrolizumab. In nucleotides, the sequence is TGTGCCAGCCAACAAAGACGGACTAATGAAAAACTGTTTTTT. Its protein reads: CASQQRRTNEKLFF.